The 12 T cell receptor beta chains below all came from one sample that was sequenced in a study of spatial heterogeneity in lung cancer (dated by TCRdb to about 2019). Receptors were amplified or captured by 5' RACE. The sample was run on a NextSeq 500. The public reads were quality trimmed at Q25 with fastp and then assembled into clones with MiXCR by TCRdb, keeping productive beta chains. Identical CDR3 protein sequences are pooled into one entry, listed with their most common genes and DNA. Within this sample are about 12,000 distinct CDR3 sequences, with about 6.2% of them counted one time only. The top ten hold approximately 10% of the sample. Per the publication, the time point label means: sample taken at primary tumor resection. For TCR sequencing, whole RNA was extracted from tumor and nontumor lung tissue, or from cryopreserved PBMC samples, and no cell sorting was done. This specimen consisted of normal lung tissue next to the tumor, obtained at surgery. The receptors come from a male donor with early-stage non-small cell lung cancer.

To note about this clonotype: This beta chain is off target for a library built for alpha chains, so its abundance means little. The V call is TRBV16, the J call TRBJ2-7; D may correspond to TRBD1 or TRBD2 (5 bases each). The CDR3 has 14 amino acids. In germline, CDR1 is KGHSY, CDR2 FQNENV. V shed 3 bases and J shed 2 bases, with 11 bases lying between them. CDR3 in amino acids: CASSHTGTTYEQYF. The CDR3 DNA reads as TGTGCCAGCAGCCATACCGGGACCACCTACGAGCAGTACTTC.

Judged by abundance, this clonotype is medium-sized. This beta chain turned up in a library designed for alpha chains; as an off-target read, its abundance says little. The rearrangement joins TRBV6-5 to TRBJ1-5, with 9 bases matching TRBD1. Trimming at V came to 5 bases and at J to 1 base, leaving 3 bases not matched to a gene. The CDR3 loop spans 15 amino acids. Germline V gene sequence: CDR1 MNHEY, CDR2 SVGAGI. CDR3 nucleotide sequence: TGTGCCAGCAGTCGACAGGGGGGGAGCAATCAGCCCCAGCATTTT. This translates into CASSRQGGSNQPQHF.

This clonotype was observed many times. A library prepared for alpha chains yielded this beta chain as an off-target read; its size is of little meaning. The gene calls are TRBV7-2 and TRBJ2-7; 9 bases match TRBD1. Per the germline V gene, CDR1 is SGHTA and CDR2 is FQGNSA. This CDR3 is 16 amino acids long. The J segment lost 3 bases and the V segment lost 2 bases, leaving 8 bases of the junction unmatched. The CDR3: CASSLQGQGLFYEQYF. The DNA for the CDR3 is TGTGCCAGCAGCTTACAAGGACAGGGGCTCTTCTACGAGCAGTACTTC.

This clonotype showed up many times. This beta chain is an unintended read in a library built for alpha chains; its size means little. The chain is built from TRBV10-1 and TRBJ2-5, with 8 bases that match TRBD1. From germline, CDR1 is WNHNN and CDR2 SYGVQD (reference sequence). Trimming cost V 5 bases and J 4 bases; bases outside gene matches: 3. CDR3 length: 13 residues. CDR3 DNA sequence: TGCGCCAGCAGTCAGGGGGCCGGAGAGACCCAGTACTTC. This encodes CASSQGAGETQYF.

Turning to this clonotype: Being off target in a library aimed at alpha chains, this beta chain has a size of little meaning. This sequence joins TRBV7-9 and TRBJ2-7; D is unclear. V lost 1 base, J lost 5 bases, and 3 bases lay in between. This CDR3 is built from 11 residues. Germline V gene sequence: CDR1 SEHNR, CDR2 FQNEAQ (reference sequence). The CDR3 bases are TGTGCCAGCAGCTTAGACCACGAGCAGTACTTC. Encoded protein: CASSLDHEQYF. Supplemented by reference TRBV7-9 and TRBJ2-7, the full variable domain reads DTGVSQNPRHKITKRGQNVTFRCDPISEHNRLYWYRQTLGQGPEFLTYFQNEAQLEKSRLLSDRFSAERPKGSFSTLEIQRTEQGDSAMYLCASSLDHEQYFGPGTRLTVT.

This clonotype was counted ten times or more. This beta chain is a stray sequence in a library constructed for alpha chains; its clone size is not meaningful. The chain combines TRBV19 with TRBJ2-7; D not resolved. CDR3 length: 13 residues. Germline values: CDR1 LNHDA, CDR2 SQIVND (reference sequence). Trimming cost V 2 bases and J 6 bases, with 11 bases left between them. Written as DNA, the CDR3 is TGTGCCAGTAGTATAACATCCTGGGGCGAGCAGTACTTC. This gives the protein CASSITSWGEQYF.

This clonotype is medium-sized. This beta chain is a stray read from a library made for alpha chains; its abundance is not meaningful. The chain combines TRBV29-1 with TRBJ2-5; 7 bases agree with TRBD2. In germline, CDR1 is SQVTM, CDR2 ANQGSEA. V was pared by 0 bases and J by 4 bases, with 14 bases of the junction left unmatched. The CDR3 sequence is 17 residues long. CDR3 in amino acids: CSVEDWSGGGKAETQYF. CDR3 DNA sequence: TGCAGCGTTGAAGATTGGTCTGGGGGGGGTAAGGCAGAGACCCAGTACTTC.

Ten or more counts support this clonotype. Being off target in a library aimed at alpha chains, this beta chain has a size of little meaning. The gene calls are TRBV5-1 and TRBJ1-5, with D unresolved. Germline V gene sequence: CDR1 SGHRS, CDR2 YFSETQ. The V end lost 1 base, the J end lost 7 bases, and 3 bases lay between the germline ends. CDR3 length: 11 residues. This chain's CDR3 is CASSLYQPQHF. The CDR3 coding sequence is TGCGCCAGCAGCTTGTACCAGCCCCAGCATTTT.

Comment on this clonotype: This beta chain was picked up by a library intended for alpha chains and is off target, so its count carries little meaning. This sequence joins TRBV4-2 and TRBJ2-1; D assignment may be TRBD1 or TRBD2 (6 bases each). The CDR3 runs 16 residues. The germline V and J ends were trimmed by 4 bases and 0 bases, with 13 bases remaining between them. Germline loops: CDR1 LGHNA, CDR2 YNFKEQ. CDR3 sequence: CASSRDIGSSYNEQFF. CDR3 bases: TGTGCCAGCAGCCGGGACATCGGGAGCTCCTACAATGAGCAGTTCTTC.

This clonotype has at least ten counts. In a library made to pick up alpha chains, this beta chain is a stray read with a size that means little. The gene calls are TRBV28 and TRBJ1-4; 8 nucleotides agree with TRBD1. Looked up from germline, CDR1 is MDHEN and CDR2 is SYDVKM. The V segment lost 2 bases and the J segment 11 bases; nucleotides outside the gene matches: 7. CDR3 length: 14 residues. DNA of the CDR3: TGTGCCAGCAGTTTAGACAGGGGTAGAGAGAAACTGTTTTTT. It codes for CASSLDRGREKLFF.

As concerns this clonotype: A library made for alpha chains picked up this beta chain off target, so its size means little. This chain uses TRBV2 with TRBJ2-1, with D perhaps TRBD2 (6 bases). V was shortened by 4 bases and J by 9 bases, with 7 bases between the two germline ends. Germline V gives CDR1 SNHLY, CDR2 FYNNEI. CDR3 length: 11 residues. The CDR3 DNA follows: TGTGCCAGCAGTGGGAGGGGTGAGCAGTTCTTC. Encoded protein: CASSGRGEQFF.

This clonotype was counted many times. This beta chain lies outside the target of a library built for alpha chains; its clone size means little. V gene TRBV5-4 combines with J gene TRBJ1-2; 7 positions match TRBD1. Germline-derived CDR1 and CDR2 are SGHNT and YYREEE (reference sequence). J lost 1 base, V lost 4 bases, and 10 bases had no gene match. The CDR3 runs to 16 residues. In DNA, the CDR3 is TGTGCCAGCAGCCCGCTAGGACAGGCCTTTAACTATGGCTACACCTTC. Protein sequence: CASSPLGQAFNYGYTF. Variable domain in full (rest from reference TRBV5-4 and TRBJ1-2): ETGVTQSPTHLIKTRGQQVTLRCSSQSGHNTVSWYQQALGQGPQFIFQYYREEENGRGNFPPRFSGLQFPNYSSELNVNALELDDSALYLCASSPLGQAFNYGYTFGSGTRLTVV.